One sample yielded the 29 T cell receptor beta chains listed below, sequenced in a study of T cell clonality in common variable immunodeficiency. Findings and caveats of the study: Reportedly, TCR beta sequences from common variable immunodeficiency showed fewer deletions and N-nucleotide insertions.

Antigens for these TCRs are unknown. The assay was immunoSEQ multiplex PCR, and TCRdb's table has in-frame clones only and misses some. The profile covers 17,000 or so clones, none occurring a single time. Specimen: peripheral blood mononuclear cells. Every receptor here comes from a human donor with common variable immunodeficiency.

Ten or more counts support this clone. The CDR3 goes on 3 residues after the read ends, and that part is filled in from the germline J gene. The chain carries TRBV19 and TRBJ1-5, with D tentatively TRBD1 (5 bases). CDR3 size: 17 residues. Germline V CDR1 and CDR2: LNHDA, SQIVND (reference sequence). Trimming shortened V by 10 bases and J by 2 bases, and 24 bases separated the two germline ends. The CDR3 protein is CATSDTVERGRNQPQHF. CDR3 bases read: TGTGCCACCTCGGACACCGTCGAGAGGGGCCGCAATCAGCCC. The variable domain in full, with the rest retrieved from reference TRBV19 and TRBJ1-5, is DGGITQSPKYLFRKEGQNVTLSCEQNLNHDAMYWYRQDPGQGLRLIYYSQIVNDFQKGDIAEGYSVSREKKESFPLTVTSAQKNPTAFYLCATSDTVERGRNQPQHFGDGTRLSIL.

This clone was counted many times. The CDR3 end lies 3 residues beyond the end of the read and is filled in from the germline J gene. This rearrangement joins TRBV29-1 to TRBJ1-1; 10 positions agree with TRBD1. Trimming at V came to 7 bases and at J to 4 bases, leaving 3 bases not matched to a gene. This CDR3 has 12 amino acids. Germline loops: CDR1 SQVTM, CDR2 ANQGSEA. The CDR3 region is CSGGTGATEAFF. Partial CDR3 DNA: TGCAGCGGGGGGACAGGGGCCACTGAA.

This clone has at least ten counts. The read ends 3 residues shy of where the CDR3 ends; the end is completed using the germline J gene. The chain links TRBV5-1 to TRBJ2-1; 7 bases match TRBD2. The CDR3 totals 14 residues. The V segment lost 5 bases and the J segment 3 bases; nucleotides outside the gene matches: 5. The germline gives CDR1 SGHRS, CDR2 YFSETQ. CDR3 sequence: CASRGSGYYNEQFF. The sequenced part of the CDR3 DNA is TGCGCCAGCAGAGGTAGCGGGTACTACAATGAG.

The CDR3: CSASFDSSYGYTF. The sequenced CDR3 bases are TGCAGTGCTAGCTTCGACTCGAGCTATGGC. The chain combines TRBV20-1 with TRBJ1-2; D remains unclear. The read falls 3 residues short of the CDR3 end, and the missing part is taken from the germline J gene. Germline V lookup: CDR1 DFQATT, CDR2 SNEGSKA (reference sequence). V was shortened by 3 bases and J by 4 bases, with 12 bases between the two germline ends. The CDR3 has 13 residues.

This clone was seen a handful of times. The observed sequence ends 3 residues before the CDR3 terminus, with the missing tail filled in from the germline J gene. Other DNA sequences in this sample translate to the same CDR3. The rearrangement joins TRBV19 to TRBJ2-7, with 10 bases matching TRBD2. CDR1 LNHDA and CDR2 SQIVND come from the germline V gene (reference sequence). J gave up 0 bases and V 6 bases, and 5 bases lay outside the gene matches. The CDR3 has 15 residues. CDR3 DNA, as far as it was read: TGTGCCAGTAGGCAAGGACTAGCGGCCTCCTACGAG. It encodes CASRQGLAASYE. The entire CDR3 is CASRQGLAASYEQYF.

This clone was counted between two and nine times. Read coverage stops 3 residues before the CDR3 terminus; the germline J gene supplies the remainder. The V and J genes are TRBV2 and TRBJ2-4, with no clear D. Trimming cost V 1 base and J 0 bases, with 7 bases left between them. In germline, CDR1 is SNHLY, CDR2 FYNNEI. The CDR3 is 15 residues long. The covered CDR3 bases are TGTGCCAGCAGTGAAGGACAAGTAGCCAAAAACATT. It codes for CASSEGQVAKNI. The full-length CDR3 reads as CASSEGQVAKNIQYF. The full variable domain, completed using reference TRBV2 and TRBJ2-4, is EPEVTQTPSHQVTQMGQEVILRCVPISNHLYFYWYRQILGQKVEFLVSFYNNEISEKSEIFDDQFSVERPDGSNFTLKIRSTKLEDSAMYFCASSEGQVAKNIQYFGAGTRLSVL.

This clone has just a few counts. The sequence runs out 3 residues before the end of the CDR3; the remainder is reconstructed from the germline J gene. The chain employs TRBV6-2 or TRBV6-3 and TRBJ2-7; D is perhaps TRBD1 (5 bases). Germline loops: CDR1 MNHEY, CDR2 SVGEGT. The CDR3 spans 17 residues. Trimming pared 8 bases from V and 1 base from J, leaving 24 bases between. CDR3 bases read: TGTGCCAGCGCTCCAGCCCCAAACCAGGGTGGTTCCTACGAG. It specifies CASAPAPNQGGSYE. The full CDR3 sequence reads CASAPAPNQGGSYEQYF.

Worth noting for this clone: Coverage ceases 3 residues before the CDR3 finishes, and the germline J gene fills in the end. The gene calls are TRBV7-6 and TRBJ2-3, with 11 bases that match TRBD2. CDR3 length: 15 residues. Germline loops: CDR1 SGHVS, CDR2 FNYEAQ. With V trimmed by 2 bases and J by 4 bases, 2 bases remained unmatched. CDR3 sequence: CASSLTSGRADTQYF. CDR3 bases read: TGTGCCAGCAGCTTAACTAGCGGGAGAGCAGATACG.

This clone was counted ten times or more. The read terminates 3 residues before the CDR3 end, so the remaining end is supplied by the germline J gene. The V gene is TRBV10-3, the J gene TRBJ2-1; 10 bases match TRBD2. The CDR3 sequence is 17 residues long. Germline loops: CDR1 ENHRY, CDR2 SYGVKD. V lost 2 bases and J lost 0; bases outside the gene matches: 4. The CDR3 protein is CAISEGGLADSYNEQFF. Incomplete CDR3 DNA: TGTGCCATCAGTGAGGGAGGACTAGCGGACTCCTACAATGAG.

This clone was seen at least ten times. The read ends 3 residues shy of where the CDR3 ends; the end is completed using the germline J gene. The rearrangement joins TRBV18 to TRBJ2-6, with 12 bases aligning to TRBD2. The V gene end was trimmed by 1 base and the J gene end by 4 bases; junction bases not matched to a gene: 8. The CDR3 covers 19 residues. Germline assignment: CDR1 KGHSH and CDR2 LQKENI. CDR3 bases read: TGTGCCAGCTCACCACTTAGACTAGCGGGAGTCGGGGGGGCCAACGTC. Protein: CASSPLRLAGVGGANV. The entire CDR3 protein is CASSPLRLAGVGGANVLTF.

This clone was observed a few times. The missing CDR3 end, 3 residues past where the read stops, is filled in from the germline J gene. V and J are TRBV7-8 and TRBJ1-6, with 7 bases lining up with TRBD1. This CDR3 has 16 residues. J was trimmed by 3 bases and V by 4 bases; bases with no gene match: 6. CDR1 SGHVS and CDR2 FQNEAQ come from the germline V gene. The CDR3 here is CASSSQGPGYNSPLHF. CDR3 bases read: TGTGCCAGCAGCTCACAGGGGCCCGGCTATAATTCACCC.

This clone has only a few counts. The chain's CDR3 is CASSIGYASGRHWVNEQFF. Incomplete CDR3 DNA: TGTGCCAGTAGTATAGGGTATGCTAGCGGGAGGCATTGGGTCAATGAG. The gene calls are TRBV19 and TRBJ2-1; TRBD2 matches at 11 bases. The read gets to within 3 residues of the CDR3 end, and the germline J gene fills in the rest. The junction had 14 bases not matched to a gene; V was cut back by 1 base and J by 6 bases. There are 19 residues in the CDR3. CDR1 is LNHDA, CDR2 SQIVND, per germline (reference sequence).

About this clone itself: The read stops 3 residues short of the end of the CDR3; the missing end is completed from the germline J gene. The chain couples TRBV7-3 to TRBJ2-5, with D possibly TRBD2 on 7 matching bases. Germline V gene data show CDR1 as SGHTA and CDR2 as FQGTGA. The ends were cut back, 5 bases at V and 7 bases at J, with 17 bases in the middle. This CDR3 spans 14 amino acids. The CDR3 is CASSRGGAPGTQYF. The part of the CDR3 DNA that was read is TGTGCCAGCAGCAGGGGGGGGGCCCCAGGGACC.

As to this clone: Read data end 3 residues before the CDR3 end; the end is taken from the germline J gene. The gene calls are TRBV6-2 or TRBV6-3 and TRBJ2-3; 11 nucleotides match TRBD2. Germline trimming cut 4 bases from V and 3 bases from J; bases unmatched to any gene: 6. The CDR3 extends over 16 amino acids. Per germline, CDR1 MNHEY and CDR2 SVGEGT. This CDR3 is CASSWRLAGSTDTQYF. The part of the CDR3 DNA that was read is TGTGCCAGCAGTTGGCGACTAGCGGGAAGTACAGATACG.

This clone was recorded at least ten times. The read ends 3 residues shy of where the CDR3 ends; the end is completed using the germline J gene. The chain employs TRBV5-4 and TRBJ2-1; D unclear. The ends were cut back, 2 bases at V and 4 bases at J, with 13 bases in the middle. The CDR3 extends over 15 amino acids. Germline V CDR1 and CDR2: SGHNT, YYREEE (reference sequence). The part of the CDR3 DNA that was read is TGTGCCAGCAGCTTCCCCCTCAGCGTTTACAATGAG. It is translated as CASSFPLSVYNE. The entire CDR3 protein reads CASSFPLSVYNEQFF.

Worth noting for this clone: The read terminates 3 residues before the CDR3 end, so the remaining end is supplied by the germline J gene. V usage is TRBV6-2 or TRBV6-3 and J usage is TRBJ1-1; perhaps TRBD1 as D (5 bases). Germline CDR1 is MNHEY and CDR2 is SVGEGT. This CDR3 has 13 amino acids. V dropped 2 bases and J dropped 7 bases, with 11 bases sitting between them. The CDR3 spells CASSYVPDSEAFF. The CDR3 DNA, read in part, is TGTGCCAGCAGTTACGTTCCCGACAGTGAA.

This clone occurred many times. The CDR3 end falls 3 residues outside the read, so it is completed with the germline J gene. The chain is built from TRBV5-1 and TRBJ2-1; 7 bases line up with TRBD2. Germline CDR1 is SGHRS and CDR2 is YFSETQ. The CDR3 consists of 14 residues. V shed 3 bases and J 0 bases; nucleotides not matched to a gene: 0. CDR3 sequence: CASSWTSSYNEQFF. CDR3 DNA (partial): TGCGCCAGCAGCTGGACTAGCTCCTACAATGAG.

This clone was found a few times. The CDR3 extends 3 residues past the end of the read, so its final part is completed from the germline J gene. V gene TRBV18 combines with J gene TRBJ1-1; D gene uncertain. V dropped 4 bases and J dropped 2 bases, with 14 bases sitting between them. The CDR3 spans 15 residues. Germline assignment: CDR1 KGHSH and CDR2 LQKENI. The CDR3 is CASSLYSKSNTEAFF. The covered CDR3 bases are TGTGCCAGCTCACTTTACAGCAAGAGCAACACTGAA.

This clone came up a few times. The read falls 3 residues short of the CDR3 end, and the missing part is taken from the germline J gene. The chain links TRBV7-6 to TRBJ2-6; tentatively, D is TRBD1 (6 bases). The CDR3 contains 14 residues. Germline-derived CDR1 and CDR2 are SGHVS and FNYEAQ. Trimming pared 4 bases from V and 5 bases from J, leaving 9 bases between. The sequenced part of the CDR3 DNA is TGTGCCAGCAGCTCCACAGGGAGGGCCAACGTC. Translating it yields CASSSTGRANV. The full CDR3 protein is CASSSTGRANVLTF.

This clone was seen a few times. From the germline J gene comes the end of the CDR3, since the read stops 3 residues before it. The rearrangement joins TRBV29-1 to TRBJ2-7, with TRBD2 identical over 14 bases. V gave up 6 bases and J gave up 2 bases; unmatched junction bases: 9. Germline CDR1 reads SQVTM; CDR2 reads ANQGSEA. The CDR3 contains 16 residues. The covered CDR3 bases are TGCAGCGTGACCGGGACTAGCGGGAGAGGCGCCTACGAG. Its translation: CSVTGTSGRGAYE. The whole CDR3 region reads CSVTGTSGRGAYEQYF.

This clone was picked up many times. Sequencing ends 3 residues short of the CDR3 end; the germline J gene provides the rest. The chain links TRBV5-6 to TRBJ1-6; D not certain. Trimming cost V 4 bases and J 5 bases, with 10 bases left between them. Germline CDR1 and CDR2: SGHDT and YYEEEE. This CDR3 is built from 14 residues. The sequenced CDR3 bases are TGTGCCAGCAGCCTGGAGAGGGATAATTCACCC. Amino acids: CASSLERDNSP. The full CDR3 sequence reads CASSLERDNSPLHF.

As concerns this clone: The missing CDR3 end, 3 residues past where the read stops, is filled in from the germline J gene. The chain recombines TRBV7-9 with TRBJ2-5, with 7 bases aligning to TRBD1. Germline CDR1 is SEHNR and CDR2 is FQNEAQ (reference sequence). The CDR3 runs to 14 residues. V trimming: 5 bases; J trimming: 2 bases; junction bases outside the gene matches: 5. Partial CDR3 DNA: TGTGCCAGCAGCATCGGACAGGTACAAGAGACC. Protein product: CASSIGQVQET. The CDR3 in its entirety is CASSIGQVQETQYF.

Only a few counts were recorded for this clone. Read data end 3 residues before the CDR3 end; the end is taken from the germline J gene. The chain recombines TRBV7-6 with TRBJ2-5, with TRBD2 identical over 10 bases. This CDR3 comprises 15 residues. The germline CDR1 and CDR2 sequences are SGHVS and FNYEAQ. The junction had 4 bases not matched to a gene; V was cut back by 5 bases and J by 1 base. The DNA read from the CDR3 is TGTGCCAGCAGCCCGCGGACTAGCGGCCAAGAGACC. Its translation: CASSPRTSGQET. The CDR3 in its entirety is CASSPRTSGQETQYF. Together with reference TRBV7-6 and TRBJ2-5, the CDR3 gives the full variable domain: GAGVSQSPRYKVTKRGQDVALRCDPISGHVSLYWYRQALGQGPEFLTYFNYEAQQDKSGLPNDRFSAERPEGSISTLTIQRTEQRDSAMYRCASSPRTSGQETQYFGPGTRLLVL.

This clone was seen a handful of times. The missing CDR3 end, 3 residues past where the read stops, is filled in from the germline J gene. The V and J genes are TRBV19 and TRBJ2-1; 12 nucleotides align to TRBD2. J lost 4 bases, V lost 5 bases, and 12 bases had no gene match. Germline loops: CDR1 LNHDA, CDR2 SQIVND (reference sequence). CDR3 length equals 18 residues. CDR3 sequence reads: CASSPRAPLAGGYNEQFF. CDR3 DNA (partial): TGTGCCAGTAGTCCCCGAGCCCCTCTAGCGGGAGGGTACAATGAG.

Regarding this clone: From the germline J gene comes the end of the CDR3, since the read stops 3 residues before it. V is TRBV7-2 and J is TRBJ1-6; D might be TRBD1 (5 bases). With 7 bases removed from V and 2 bases from J, the gap between germline ends came to 12 bases. The CDR3 consists of 15 residues. Germline V CDR1 and CDR2: SGHTA, FQGNSA. Partial CDR3 DNA: TGTGCCAGCAACTACCAGGGAACCTATAATTCACCC. Amino acids: CASNYQGTYNSP. The whole CDR3 is CASNYQGTYNSPLHF.

This CDR3 is CASSRTSGPTDTQYF. The covered CDR3 bases are TGTGCCAGCTCACGAACTAGCGGCCCCACAGATACG. The V gene is TRBV18, the J gene TRBJ2-3; the match to TRBD2 covers 8 bases. The read stops 3 residues short of the end of the CDR3; the missing end is completed from the germline J gene. Germline CDR1 is KGHSH and CDR2 is LQKENI. The CDR3 loop spans 15 amino acids. V lost 4 bases and J lost 2; bases outside the gene matches: 5.

This clone occurred many times. The CDR3 end lies 3 residues beyond the end of the read and is filled in from the germline J gene. This sequence joins TRBV20-1 and TRBJ2-6; the match to TRBD1 covers 8 bases. Trimming at V came to 3 bases and at J to 4 bases, leaving 8 bases not matched to a gene. CDR3 size: 16 residues. Germline CDR1 reads DFQATT; CDR2 reads SNEGSKA (reference sequence). CDR3 region: CSASQGATVGANVLTF. CDR3 DNA, as far as it was read: TGCAGTGCTAGCCAGGGGGCGACAGTAGGGGCCAACGTC.

This clone appeared a few times. The CDR3 extends 3 residues past the end of the read, so its final part is completed from the germline J gene. This chain uses TRBV7-9 with TRBJ2-3; D is ambiguous. V was cut by 5 bases and J by 4 bases, with 16 bases left in between. CDR1 is SEHNR, CDR2 FQNEAQ, per germline (reference sequence). The CDR3 has 15 residues. The CDR3 sequence: CASSPLGSYADTQYF. The sequenced part of the CDR3 DNA is TGTGCCAGCAGCCCTCTGGGCAGTTACGCAGATACG. The entire variable domain, with the rest obtained from reference TRBV7-9 and TRBJ2-3, is as follows: DTGVSQNPRHKITKRGQNVTFRCDPISEHNRLYWYRQTLGQGPEFLTYFQNEAQLEKSRLLSDRFSAERPKGSFSTLEIQRTEQGDSAMYLCASSPLGSYADTQYFGPGTRLTVL.

This clone was detected ten times or more. This chain's CDR3 is CASEGQESIQYF. The covered CDR3 bases are TGTGCCAGCGAAGGACAGGAAAGCATT. V and J are TRBV5-5 and TRBJ2-4, with 7 bases fitting TRBD1. Sequencing ends 3 residues short of the CDR3 end; the germline J gene provides the rest. Germline V gives CDR1 SGHKS, CDR2 YYEKEE (reference sequence). The CDR3 consists of 12 residues. The V and J ends lost 7 bases and 9 bases, in that order; junction bases with no gene match: 7.